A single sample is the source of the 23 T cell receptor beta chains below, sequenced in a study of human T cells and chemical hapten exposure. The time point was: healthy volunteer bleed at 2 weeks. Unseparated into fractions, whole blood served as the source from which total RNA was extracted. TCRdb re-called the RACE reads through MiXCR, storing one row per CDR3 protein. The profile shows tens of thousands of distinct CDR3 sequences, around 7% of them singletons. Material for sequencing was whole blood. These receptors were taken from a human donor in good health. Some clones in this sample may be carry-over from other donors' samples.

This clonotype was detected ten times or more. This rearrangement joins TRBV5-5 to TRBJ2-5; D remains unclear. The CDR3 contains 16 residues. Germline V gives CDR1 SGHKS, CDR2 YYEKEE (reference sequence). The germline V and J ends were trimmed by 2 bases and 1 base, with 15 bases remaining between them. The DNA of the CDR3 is TGTGCCAGCAGCTTAGGTCTGGTGGTTCGCCAAGAGACCCAGTACTTC. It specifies CASSLGLVVRQETQYF.

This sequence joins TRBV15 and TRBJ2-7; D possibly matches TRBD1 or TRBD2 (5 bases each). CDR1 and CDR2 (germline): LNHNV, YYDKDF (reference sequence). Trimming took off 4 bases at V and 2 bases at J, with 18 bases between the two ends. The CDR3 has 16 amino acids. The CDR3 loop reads CATSTPRGTPAYEQYF. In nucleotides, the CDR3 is TGTGCCACCAGCACTCCGAGAGGGACCCCCGCCTACGAGCAGTACTTC.

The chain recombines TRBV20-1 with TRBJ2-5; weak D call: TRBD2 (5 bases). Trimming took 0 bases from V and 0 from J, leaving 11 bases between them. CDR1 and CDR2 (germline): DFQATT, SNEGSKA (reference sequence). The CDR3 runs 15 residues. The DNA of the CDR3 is TGCAGTGCTAGAGAACCAGCGAGGGACCAAGAGACCCAGTACTTC. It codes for CSAREPARDQETQYF.

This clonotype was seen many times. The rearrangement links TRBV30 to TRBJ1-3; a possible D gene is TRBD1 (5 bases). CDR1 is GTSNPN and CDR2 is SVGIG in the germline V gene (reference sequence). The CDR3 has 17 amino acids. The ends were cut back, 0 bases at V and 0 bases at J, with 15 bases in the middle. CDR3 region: CAWSVPGGGFSGNTIYF. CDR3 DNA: TGTGCCTGGAGTGTACCCGGCGGGGGGTTCTCTGGAAACACCATATATTTT.

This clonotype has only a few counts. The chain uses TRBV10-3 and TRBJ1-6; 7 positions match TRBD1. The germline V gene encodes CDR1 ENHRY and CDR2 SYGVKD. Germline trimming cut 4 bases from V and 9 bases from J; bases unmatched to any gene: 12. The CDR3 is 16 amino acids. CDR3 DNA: TGTGCCATCAGTGGGACAGGTCATCTTGCTGGTTCACCCCTCCACTTT. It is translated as CAISGTGHLAGSPLHF.

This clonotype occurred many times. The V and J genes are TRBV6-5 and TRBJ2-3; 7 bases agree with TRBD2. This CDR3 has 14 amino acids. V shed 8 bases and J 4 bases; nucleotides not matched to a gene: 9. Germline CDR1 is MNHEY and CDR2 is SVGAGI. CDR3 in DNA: TGTGCCAGCCAGTGGGCGGGAGCTCCAGATACGCAGTATTTT. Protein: CASQWAGAPDTQYF.

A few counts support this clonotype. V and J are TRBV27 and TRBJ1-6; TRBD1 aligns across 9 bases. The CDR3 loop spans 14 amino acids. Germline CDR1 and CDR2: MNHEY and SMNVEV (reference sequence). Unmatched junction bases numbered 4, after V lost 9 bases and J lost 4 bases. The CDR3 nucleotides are TGTGCCAGTACAGGGGGCCTTTATAATTCACCCCTCCACTTT. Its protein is CASTGGLYNSPLHF.

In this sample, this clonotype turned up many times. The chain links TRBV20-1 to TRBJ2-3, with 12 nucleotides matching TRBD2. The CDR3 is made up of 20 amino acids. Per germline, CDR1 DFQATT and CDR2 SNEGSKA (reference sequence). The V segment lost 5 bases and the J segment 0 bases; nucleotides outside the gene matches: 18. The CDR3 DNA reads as TGCAGTGCTTCGCGGTTGGGACTAGCGGGCGGAAAATCTAGCACAGATACGCAGTATTTT. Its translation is CSASRLGLAGGKSSTDTQYF.

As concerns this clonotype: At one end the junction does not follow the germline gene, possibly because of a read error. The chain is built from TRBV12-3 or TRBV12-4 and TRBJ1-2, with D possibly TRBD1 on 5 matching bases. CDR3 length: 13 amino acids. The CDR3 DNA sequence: TGTGCCAGCAGTTTAGGGGGCGGCTATGGCGACACCTTC. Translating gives CASSLGGGYGDTF.

The CDR3 reads CAWSVTTGNTEAFF. The DNA for the CDR3 is TGTGCCTGGAGTGTTACGACAGGAAACACTGAAGCTTTCTTT. The chain joins TRBV30 to TRBJ1-1; TRBD1 might be the D (6 bases). Germline V gives CDR1 GTSNPN, CDR2 SVGIG (reference sequence). CDR3 length: 14 amino acids. The V and J ends lost 0 bases and 2 bases respectively, with 10 bases between them.

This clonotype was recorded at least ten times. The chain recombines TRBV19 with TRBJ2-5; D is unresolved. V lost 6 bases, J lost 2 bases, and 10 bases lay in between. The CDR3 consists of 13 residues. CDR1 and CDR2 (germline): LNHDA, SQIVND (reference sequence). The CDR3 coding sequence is TGTGCCAGTAGGTTTTTAGAACAAGAGACCCAGTACTTC. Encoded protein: CASRFLEQETQYF.

As DNA, the CDR3 is TGTGCCAGCAGGCCAGGCAGCAATCAGCCCCAGCATTTT. Protein product: CASRPGSNQPQHF. V gene TRBV12-3 or TRBV12-4 combines with J gene TRBJ1-5; D remains unclear. The germline V and J ends were trimmed by 6 bases and 1 base, with 7 bases remaining between them. The CDR3 is 13 amino acids.

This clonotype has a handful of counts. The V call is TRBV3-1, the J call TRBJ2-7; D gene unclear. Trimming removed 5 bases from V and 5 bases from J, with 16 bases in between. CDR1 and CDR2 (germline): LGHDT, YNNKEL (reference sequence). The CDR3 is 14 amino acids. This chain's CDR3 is CASSTRTQYDEQYF. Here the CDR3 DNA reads TGTGCCAGCAGCACCCGTACTCAATATGACGAGCAGTACTTC.

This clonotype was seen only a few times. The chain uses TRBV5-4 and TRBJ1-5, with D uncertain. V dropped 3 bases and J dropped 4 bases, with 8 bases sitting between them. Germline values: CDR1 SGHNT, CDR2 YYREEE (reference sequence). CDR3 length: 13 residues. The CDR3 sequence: CASSYGPNQPQHF. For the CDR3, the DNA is TGTGCCAGCAGCTACGGACCTAATCAGCCCCAGCATTTT.

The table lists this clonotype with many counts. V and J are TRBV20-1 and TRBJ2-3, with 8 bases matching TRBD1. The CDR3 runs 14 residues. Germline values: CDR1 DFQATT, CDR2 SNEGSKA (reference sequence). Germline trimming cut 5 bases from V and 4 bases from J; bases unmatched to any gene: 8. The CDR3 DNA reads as TGCAGTGCTTTTGACAGGGGAGGACCAGATACGCAGTATTTT. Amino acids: CSAFDRGGPDTQYF.

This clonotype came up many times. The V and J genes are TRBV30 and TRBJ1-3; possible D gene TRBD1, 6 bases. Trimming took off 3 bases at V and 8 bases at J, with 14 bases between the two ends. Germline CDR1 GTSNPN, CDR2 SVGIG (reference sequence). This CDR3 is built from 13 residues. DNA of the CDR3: TGTGCCTGGAGCGTCATCAGGGGACACACCATATATTTT. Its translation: CAWSVIRGHTIYF.

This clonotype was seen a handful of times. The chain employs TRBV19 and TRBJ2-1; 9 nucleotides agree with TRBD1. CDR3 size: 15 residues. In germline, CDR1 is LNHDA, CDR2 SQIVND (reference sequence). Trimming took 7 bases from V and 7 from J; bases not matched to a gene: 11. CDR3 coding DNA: TGTGCCAGTATGGCCGGGACAGGGACCCGTAATGAGCAGTTCTTC. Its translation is CASMAGTGTRNEQFF.

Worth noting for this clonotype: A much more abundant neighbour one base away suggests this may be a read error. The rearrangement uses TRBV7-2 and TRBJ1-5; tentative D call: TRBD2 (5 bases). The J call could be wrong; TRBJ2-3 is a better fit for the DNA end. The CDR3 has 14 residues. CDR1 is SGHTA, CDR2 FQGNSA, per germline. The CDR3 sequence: CASSLGEGNQPQYF. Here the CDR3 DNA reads TGTGCCAGCAGCTTAGGAGAGGGCAATCAGCCCCAGTATTTT.

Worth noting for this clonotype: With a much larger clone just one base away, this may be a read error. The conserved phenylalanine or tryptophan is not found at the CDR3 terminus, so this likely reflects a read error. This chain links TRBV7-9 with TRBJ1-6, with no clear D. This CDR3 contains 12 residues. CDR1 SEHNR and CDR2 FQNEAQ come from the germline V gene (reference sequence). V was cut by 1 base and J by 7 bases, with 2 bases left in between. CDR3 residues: CASSLGNSPLHS. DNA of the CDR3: TGTGCCAGCAGCTTAGGGAATTCACCCCTCCACTCT.

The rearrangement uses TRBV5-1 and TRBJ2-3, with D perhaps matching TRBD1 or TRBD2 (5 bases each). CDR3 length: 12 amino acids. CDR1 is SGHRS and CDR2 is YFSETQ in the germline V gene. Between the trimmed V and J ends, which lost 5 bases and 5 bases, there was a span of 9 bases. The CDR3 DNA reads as TGCGCCAGCAGGGGGGACGGAGATACGCAGTATTTT. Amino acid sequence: CASRGDGDTQYF.

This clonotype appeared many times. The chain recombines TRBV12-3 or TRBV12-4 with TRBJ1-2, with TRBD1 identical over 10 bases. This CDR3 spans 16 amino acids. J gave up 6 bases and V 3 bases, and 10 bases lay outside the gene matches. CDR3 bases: TGTGCCAGCAGTTTTATCCCCTGGGGACAGGGGCATGGCTACACCTTC. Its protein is CASSFIPWGQGHGYTF.

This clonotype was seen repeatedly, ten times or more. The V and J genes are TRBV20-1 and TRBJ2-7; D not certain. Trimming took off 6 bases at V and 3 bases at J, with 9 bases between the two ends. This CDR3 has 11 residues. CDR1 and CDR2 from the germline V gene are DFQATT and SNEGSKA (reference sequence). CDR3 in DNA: TGCAGTGCCCCTCGGAACTACGAGCAGTACTTC. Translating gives CSAPRNYEQYF.

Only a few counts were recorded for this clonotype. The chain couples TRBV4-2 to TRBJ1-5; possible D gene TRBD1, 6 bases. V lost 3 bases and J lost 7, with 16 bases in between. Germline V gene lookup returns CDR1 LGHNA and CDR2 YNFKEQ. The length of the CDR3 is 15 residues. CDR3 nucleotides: TGTGCCAGCAGCCAGGAAGGGGGATACGGGCAGCCCCAGCATTTT. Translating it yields CASSQEGGYGQPQHF.